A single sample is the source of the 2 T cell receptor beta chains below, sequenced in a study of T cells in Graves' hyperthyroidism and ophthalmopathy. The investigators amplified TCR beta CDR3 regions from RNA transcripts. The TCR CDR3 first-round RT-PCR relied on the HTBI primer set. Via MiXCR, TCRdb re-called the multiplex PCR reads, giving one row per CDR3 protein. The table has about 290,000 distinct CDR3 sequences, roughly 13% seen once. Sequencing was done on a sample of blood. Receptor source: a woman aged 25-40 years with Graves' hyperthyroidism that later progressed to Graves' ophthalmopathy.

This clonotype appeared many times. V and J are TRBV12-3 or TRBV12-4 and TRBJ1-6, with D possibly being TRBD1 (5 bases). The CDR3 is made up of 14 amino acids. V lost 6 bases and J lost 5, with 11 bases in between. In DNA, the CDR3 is TGTGCCAGCAGGACAGAACCTAATAATTCACCCCTCCACTTT. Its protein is CASRTEPNNSPLHF.

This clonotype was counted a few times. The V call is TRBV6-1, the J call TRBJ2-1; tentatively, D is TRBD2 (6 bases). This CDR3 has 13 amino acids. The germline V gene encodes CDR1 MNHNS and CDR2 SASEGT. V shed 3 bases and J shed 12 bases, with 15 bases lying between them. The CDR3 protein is CASSDLRRGLQFF. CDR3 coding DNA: TGTGCCAGCAGTGACCTTCGGCGGGGATTGCAGTTCTTC.